This TCR beta chain derives from a study of T cell responses to AZD1222 COVID-19 vaccine. Some clones are missing from TCRdb's copy, which holds only in-frame ones; the method was immunoSEQ multiplex PCR. The sample consists of 110,000 or so clones, approximately 90% of them appearing once. Germline assignment: CDR1 KGHSH and CDR2 LQKENI. The CDR3 covers 17 residues. V lost 5 bases, J lost 0 bases, and 19 bases lay in between. The starting material was peripheral blood, obtained 28 days after the second AZD1222 dose. The rearrangement links TRBV18 to TRBJ1-1; TRBD1 might be the D (6 bases). This sequence originates from an adult who received the AZD1222 COVID-19 vaccine. CDR3 in amino acids: CASSSSYTGLVNTEAFF. DNA of the CDR3: TGTGCCAGCTCATCTTCCTACACAGGGTTGGTGAACACTGAAGCTTTCTTT.